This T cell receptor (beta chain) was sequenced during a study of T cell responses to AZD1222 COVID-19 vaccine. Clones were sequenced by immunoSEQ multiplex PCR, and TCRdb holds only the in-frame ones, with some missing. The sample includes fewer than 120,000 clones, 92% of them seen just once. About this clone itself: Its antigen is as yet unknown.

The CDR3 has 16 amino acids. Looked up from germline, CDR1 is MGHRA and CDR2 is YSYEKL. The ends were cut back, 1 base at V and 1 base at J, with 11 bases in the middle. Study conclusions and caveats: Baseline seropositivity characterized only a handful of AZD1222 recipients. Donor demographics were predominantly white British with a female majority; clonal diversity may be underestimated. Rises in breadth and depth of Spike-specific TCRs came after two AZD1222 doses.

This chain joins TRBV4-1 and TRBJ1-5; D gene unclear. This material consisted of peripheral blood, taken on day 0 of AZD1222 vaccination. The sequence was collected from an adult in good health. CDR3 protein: CASSQVDVGSNQPQHF. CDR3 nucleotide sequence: TGCGCCAGCAGCCAAGTAGATGTAGGGAGCAATCAGCCCCAGCATTTT.